This TCR beta chain is drawn from a study of identical twins. General observations from the study: Less excess twin sharing appeared in beta out-of-frame sequences. Insertion counts were lower in abundant cord blood beta clonotypes, a trend that memory repertoires did not show. Zero-insertion findings could be partly confounded by invariant cells (MAIT and iNKT cells).

TCRdb called the 5' RACE reads again in MiXCR, with one record for every CDR3 protein. The sample lists approximately 300,000 distinct CDR3 sequences; roughly 9.7% were seen once. The trim removed 3 bases at V and 4 bases at J, leaving 4 bases unmatched. CDR1 is SGHTA and CDR2 is FQGTGA in the germline V gene. The CDR3 totals 15 residues. As for this clonotype: Its specificity is not known.

The same sample was also used in a study of yellow fever vaccine responses in identical twins. As that study records: Vaccine-induced T cell responses in twins were reportedly observed to appear partly convergent, partly personalized.

Specimen: CD8+ T cells sorted from blood. The chain recombines TRBV7-3 with TRBJ2-7; 12 bases fit TRBD2. The source of this sequence is a young woman in good health. The CDR3 DNA reads as TGTGCCAGCAGCTTGTATGGGACTAGCGGGTACGAGCAGTACTTC. Encoded protein: CASSLYGTSGYEQYF.